This T cell receptor beta chain was captured in a study of T cell changes during pregnancy in multiple sclerosis. Germline V gene data show CDR1 as SGHDT and CDR2 as YYEEEE. CDR3 length: 16 amino acids. V was pared by 1 base and J by 4 bases, with 2 bases of the junction left unmatched. The repertoire was sequenced with immunoSEQ multiplex PCR; TCRdb's copy has only in-frame clones and lacks some. Of just under 95,000 clones listed, over 80% are singletons. Sequencing used peripheral blood, obtained in the first trimester of pregnancy. The receptor comes from a female donor with multiple sclerosis, enrolled in a pregnancy study. The chain is built from TRBV5-6 and TRBJ2-2, with TRBD2 matching 12 bases. The CDR3 DNA follows: TGTGCCAGCAGCTTGAGGACTAGCGGGGTCACCGGGGAGCTGTTTTTT. Amino acids: CASSLRTSGVTGELFF.